This is a list of T cell receptor beta chains from one sample in a study of breast tumors, draining lymph nodes, adjacent tissues. In TCRdb, the multiplex PCR reads were re-called with MiXCR into one record per CDR3 protein. The sample carries 21,000 or so distinct CDR3 sequences, roughly two fifths recorded once. Sequencing used breast tumor tissue. The receptor source for this set is a female donor with breast cancer. Some clones in this sample may be carry-over from other donors' samples. Both conserved end residues are part of each CDR3. D genes are given only for firm matches. A row's size may be missing; if present it is once, few, many or a size class.

cdr3_aa cdr3_nt j_call d_call v_call clone_size
CASSLPKQPQHF TGTGCCAGCAGCTTGCCCAAGCAGCCCCAGCATTTT TRBJ1-5 - TRBV5-8 many
CASSESGGNTDTQYF TGTGCCAGCAGCGAGAGCGGGGGGAACACAGATACGCAGTATTTT TRBJ2-3 TRBD2 TRBV7-6 many
CASRTNIQGANEQFF TGTGCCAGTAGGACGAATATACAGGGGGCGAATGAGCAGTTCTTC TRBJ2-1 TRBD1 TRBV19 many
CASSDLGTGGTDTQYF TGTGCCAGCAGTGATCTAGGGACAGGGGGTACAGATACGCAGTATTTT TRBJ2-3 TRBD1 TRBV25-1 large
CASSLERADTQYF TGTGCCAGCAGCTTAGAACGGGCAGATACGCAGTATTTT TRBJ2-3 - TRBV7-3 -
CATSDSTRPSIGEQFF TGTGCCACCAGTGATTCAACAAGGCCCTCGATCGGTGAGCAGTTCTTC TRBJ2-1 - TRBV24-1 many
CASSSATGGEKLFF TGCGCCAGCAGCTCTGCGACAGGGGGTGAAAAACTGTTTTTT TRBJ1-4 TRBD1 TRBV5-1 -
CASSQDRQGSLREQYF TGTGCCAGCAGCCAAGATAGACAGGGTTCCCTTCGGGAGCAGTACTTC TRBJ2-7 TRBD1 TRBV4-2 -
CASSESRGLQETQYF TGTGCCAGCAGTGAATCCAGGGGACTCCAAGAGACCCAGTACTTC TRBJ2-5 - TRBV2 many
CASSPLAGRNTGELFF TGTGCCAGCAGCCCCCTAGCGGGACGGAACACCGGGGAGCTGTTTTTT TRBJ2-2 TRBD2 TRBV7-2 many
CSAGRGDSRINEQFF TGCAGTGCTGGTCGAGGGGATTCCAGAATCAATGAGCAGTTCTTC TRBJ2-1 - TRBV20-1 many
CSARDGGRVITDTQYF TGCAGTGCTAGAGACGGGGGCAGGGTAATAACAGATACGCAGTATTTT TRBJ2-3 - TRBV20-1 many
CASSRVGTRQTQYF TGTGCCAGCAGCCGGGTAGGGACTAGGCAGACCCAGTACTTC TRBJ2-5 TRBD2 TRBV11-1 medium-sized
CATSKGAYNEQFF TGTGCCACCAGCAAAGGAGCGTACAATGAGCAGTTCTTC TRBJ2-1 - TRBV15 many
CSVEAENYGYTF TGCAGCGTTGAAGCCGAAAACTATGGCTACACCTTC TRBJ1-2 - TRBV29-1 -
CSATATGVYEQYF TGCAGCGCGACGGCGACAGGGGTGTACGAGCAGTACTTC TRBJ2-7 TRBD1 TRBV29-1 many
CASSYQGGQPQHF TGTGCCAGCAGCTACCAGGGGGGTCAGCCCCAGCATTTT TRBJ1-5 TRBD1 TRBV7-8 many
CASSRTEETQYF TGCGCCAGCAGTCGGACAGAAGAGACCCAGTACTTC TRBJ2-5 - TRBV5-1 many
CSARPPVGGMETQYF TGCAGTGCTAGACCCCCGGTGGGGGGGATGGAGACCCAGTACTTC TRBJ2-5 TRBD2 TRBV20-1 medium-sized
CASSIGTGAYEQYF TGTGCCAGTAGTATCGGGACAGGGGCCTACGAGCAGTACTTC TRBJ2-7 TRBD1 TRBV19 many
CASSHLPRGAPGAFF TGCGCCAGCAGCCACCTCCCGCGGGGGGCTCCAGGGGCTTTCTTT TRBJ1-1 - TRBV4-1 -
CAWSYGGPNEQFF TGTGCCTGGAGTTACGGGGGGCCCAATGAGCAGTTCTTC TRBJ2-1 - TRBV30 many